Listed here are 4 T cell receptor beta chains from one sample, sequenced in a study of T-cell reconstitution after alpha-beta-depleted transplantation in children. Unique molecular identifiers were incorporated during preparation of the TCRbeta library. TCRdb redid the calling of the PCR reads with MiXCR, one entry per CDR3 protein. This repertoire shows about 130,000 distinct CDR3 sequences, approximately 8.7% found once; its top ten account for more than 20%. The sequencing used PBMCs, mostly from graft donor cells, collected 180 days after TCRalphabeta/CD19-depleted stem cell transplant. Receptors were obtained from a girl under three years old who had a stem cell transplant for combined immunodeficiency, so the T cells may come from the graft donor.

The table lists this clonotype with a few counts. The rearrangement uses TRBV6-5 and TRBJ2-3, with 7 bases aligning to TRBD2. After removal of 2 bases from V and 8 bases from J, the junction contained 4 bases not matched to a gene. Germline CDR1 is MNHEY and CDR2 is SVGAGI. The CDR3 length is 13 residues. The CDR3 DNA is TGTGCCAGCAGTTACGGAGTAGCGGGTACGCAGTATTTT. Translated: CASSYGVAGTQYF.

V usage is TRBV19 and J usage is TRBJ2-7; TRBD1 aligns across 8 bases. Losses at the gene ends were 10 bases for V and 1 base for J; bases not matched to a gene: 6. CDR1 and CDR2 from the germline V gene are LNHDA and SQIVND (reference sequence). This CDR3 spans 13 amino acids. The CDR3 sequence is CATEDRVSYEQYF. The DNA for the CDR3 is TGTGCCACTGAGGACAGGGTATCCTACGAGCAGTACTTC.

This clonotype was seen a handful of times. The chain employs TRBV7-9 and TRBJ2-1; unclear D gene. The CDR3 runs 15 residues. V gave up 1 base and J gave up 1 base, with 8 bases separating them. Germline V gene lookup returns CDR1 SEHNR and CDR2 FQNEAQ (reference sequence). The CDR3 region has the DNA TGTGCCAGCAGCTTAGTTTCCGGGTCCTACAATGAGCAGTTCTTC. Encoded protein: CASSLVSGSYNEQFF.

Only a few counts were recorded for this clonotype. The CDR3 DNA sequence: TGTGCCAGCAGCCAAACAAGGGCCCAAGAGACCCAGTACTTC. Its translation is CASSQTRAQETQYF. The chain carries TRBV3-1 and TRBJ2-5; D unresolved. The CDR3 is 14 residues long. CDR1 and CDR2 from the germline V gene are LGHDT and YNNKEL (reference sequence). V gave up 2 bases and J gave up 1 base, with 8 bases separating them.